Given below is one T cell receptor (beta chain) in context. This entry comes from a study of blood T cell repertoires in COVID-19. Study context: COVID-19 samples, acute and convalescent, were from the United States, Italy and Spain. T cells, B-cell-depleted T cells, or PBMCs supplied cDNA or gDNA.

Deletions cut 5 bases from V and 9 bases from J, with 12 bases between. The CDR3 extends over 13 amino acids. Germline V CDR1 and CDR2: SGHDT, YYEEEE. Per the study methods: Reference gene primer amplification yielded estimated nucleated cell counts. Clones were read by immunoSEQ multiplex PCR, and TCRdb kept only the in-frame ones, dropping some. V and J calls and clone size come straight from that table; D and trimming were deduced from the DNA. The sample contains 200,000 to 300,000 clones, approximately 89% of which appear only once. The source material was peripheral blood. The V call is TRBV5-6, the J call TRBJ1-6; D unclear. The receptor was derived from an older woman who had recovered from COVID-19. In DNA form, the CDR3 reads TGTGCCAGCAGTCAATTGACGGGTTCACCCCTCCACTTT. It specifies CASSQLTGSPLHF. The whole variable domain, filled in from reference TRBV5-6 and TRBJ1-6, reads DAGVTQSPTHLIKTRGQQVTLRCSPKSGHDTVSWYQQALGQGPQFIFQYYEEEERQRGNFPDRFSGHQFPNYSSELNVNALLLGDSALYLCASSQLTGSPLHFGNGTRLTVT.